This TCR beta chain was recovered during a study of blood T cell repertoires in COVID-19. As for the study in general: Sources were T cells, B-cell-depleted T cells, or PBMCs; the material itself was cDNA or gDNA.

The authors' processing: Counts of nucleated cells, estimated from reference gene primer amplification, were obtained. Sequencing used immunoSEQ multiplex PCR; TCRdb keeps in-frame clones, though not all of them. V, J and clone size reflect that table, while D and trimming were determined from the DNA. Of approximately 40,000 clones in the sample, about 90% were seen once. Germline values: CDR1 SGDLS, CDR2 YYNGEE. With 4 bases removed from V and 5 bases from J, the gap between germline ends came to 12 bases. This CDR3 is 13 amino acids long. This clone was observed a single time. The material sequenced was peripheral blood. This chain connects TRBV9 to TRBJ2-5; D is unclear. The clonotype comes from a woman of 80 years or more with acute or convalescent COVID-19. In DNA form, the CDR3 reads TGTGCCAGCAGCTCCCATGTCGGGGAGACCCAGTACTTC. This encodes CASSSHVGETQYF.